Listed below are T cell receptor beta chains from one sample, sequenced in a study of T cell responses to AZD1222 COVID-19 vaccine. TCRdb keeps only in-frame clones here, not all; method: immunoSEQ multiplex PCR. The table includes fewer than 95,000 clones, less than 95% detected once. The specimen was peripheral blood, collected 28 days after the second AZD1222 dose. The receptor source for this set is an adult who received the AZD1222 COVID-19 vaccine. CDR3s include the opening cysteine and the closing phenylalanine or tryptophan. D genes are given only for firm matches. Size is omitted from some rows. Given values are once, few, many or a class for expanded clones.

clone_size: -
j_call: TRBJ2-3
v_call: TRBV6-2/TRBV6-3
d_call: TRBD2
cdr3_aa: CASSFPGLAGARDTQYF
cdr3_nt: TGTGCCAGCAGTTTCCCGGGACTAGCGGGAGCGAGAGATACGCAGTATTTT

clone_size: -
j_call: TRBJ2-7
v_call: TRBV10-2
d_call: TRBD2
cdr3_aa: CASSEASGSYEQYF
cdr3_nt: TGCGCCAGCAGTGAGGCTAGCGGATCCTACGAGCAGTACTTC

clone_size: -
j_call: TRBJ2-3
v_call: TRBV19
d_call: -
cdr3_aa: CASSRQGGRRGGTDTQYF
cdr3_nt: TGTGCCAGTAGTAGGCAGGGAGGCCGTAGGGGGGGGACAGATACGCAGTATTTT

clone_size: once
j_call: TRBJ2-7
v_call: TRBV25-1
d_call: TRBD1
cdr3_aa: CASSEPRTGEDEQYF
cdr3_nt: TGTGCCAGCAGTGAACCCAGGACAGGGGAGGACGAGCAGTACTTC

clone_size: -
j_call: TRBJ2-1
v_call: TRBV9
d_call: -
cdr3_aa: CASSVSGRPGWGEQFF
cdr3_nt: TGTGCCAGCAGCGTTAGCGGCAGACCGGGATGGGGTGAGCAGTTCTTC

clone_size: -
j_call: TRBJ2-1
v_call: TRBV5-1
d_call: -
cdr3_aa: CASSMVDTKNEQFF
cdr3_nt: TGCGCCAGCAGTATGGTCGATACCAAAAATGAGCAGTTCTTC

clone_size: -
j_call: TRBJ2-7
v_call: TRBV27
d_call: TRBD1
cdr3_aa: CASSFGPGGSYEQYF
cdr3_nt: TGTGCCAGCAGTTTTGGTCCAGGGGGTTCCTACGAGCAGTACTTC

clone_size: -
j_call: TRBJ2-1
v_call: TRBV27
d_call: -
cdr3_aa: CASRAQVGGGEQFF
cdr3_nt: TGTGCCAGCAGAGCCCAAGTAGGGGGGGGTGAGCAGTTCTTC

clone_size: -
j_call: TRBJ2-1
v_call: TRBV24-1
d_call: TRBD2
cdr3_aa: CATSDTSGKAEQFF
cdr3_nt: TGTGCCACCAGTGATACGAGCGGGAAGGCTGAGCAGTTCTTC

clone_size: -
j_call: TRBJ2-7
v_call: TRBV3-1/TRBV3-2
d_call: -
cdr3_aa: CASSQRGEQYF
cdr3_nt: TGTGCCAGCAGCCAAAGAGGCGAGCAGTACTTC

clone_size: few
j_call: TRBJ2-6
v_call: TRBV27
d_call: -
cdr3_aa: CASSPVGLLSGANVLTF
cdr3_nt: TGTGCCAGCAGCCCGGTGGGCCTTTTATCTGGGGCCAACGTCCTGACTTTC

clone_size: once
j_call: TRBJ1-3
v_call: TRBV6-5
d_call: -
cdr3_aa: CASSLTGVSGNTIYF
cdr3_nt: TGTGCCAGCAGCCTCACAGGCGTCTCTGGAAACACCATATATTTT

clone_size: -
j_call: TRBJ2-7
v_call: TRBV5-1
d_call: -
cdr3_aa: CASSLTALRDYEQYF
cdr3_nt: TGCGCCAGCAGCTTGACTGCCCTTAGAGATTACGAGCAGTACTTC

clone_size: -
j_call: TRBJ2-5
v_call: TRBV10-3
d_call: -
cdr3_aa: CAIAAGSDQETQYF
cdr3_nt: TGTGCCATCGCGGCGGGAAGCGATCAAGAGACCCAGTACTTC

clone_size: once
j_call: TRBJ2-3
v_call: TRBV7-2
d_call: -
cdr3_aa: CASSISEELGQYF
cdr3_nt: TGTGCCAGCAGCATTAGTGAAGAGTTAGGGCAGTATTTT

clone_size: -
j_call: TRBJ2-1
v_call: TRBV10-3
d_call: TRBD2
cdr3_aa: CATTGQGLAGVSNNEQFF
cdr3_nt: TGTGCCACAACTGGACAGGGCCTAGCGGGAGTTTCTAACAATGAGCAGTTCTTC

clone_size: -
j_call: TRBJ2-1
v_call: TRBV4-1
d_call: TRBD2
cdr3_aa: CASSQDPGTSGNYNEQFF
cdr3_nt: TGCGCCAGCAGCCAAGACCCAGGGACTAGCGGAAACTACAATGAGCAGTTCTTC

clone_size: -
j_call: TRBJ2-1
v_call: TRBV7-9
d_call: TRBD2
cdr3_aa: CASSPPGAGGEQFF
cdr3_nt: TGTGCCAGCAGCCCCCCGGGGGCGGGAGGTGAGCAGTTCTTC

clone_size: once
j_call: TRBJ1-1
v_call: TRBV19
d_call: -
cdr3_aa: CASSMGRGVTEAFF
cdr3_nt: TGTGCCAGTAGTATGGGCAGGGGCGTAACTGAAGCTTTCTTT

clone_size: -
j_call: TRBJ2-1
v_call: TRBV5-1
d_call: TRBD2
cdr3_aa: CASSFGLAGTNEQFF
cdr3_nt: TGCGCCAGCAGCTTTGGACTAGCGGGAACTAATGAGCAGTTCTTC

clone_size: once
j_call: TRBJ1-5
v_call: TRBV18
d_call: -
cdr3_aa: CASSQDGNQPQHF
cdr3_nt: TGTGCCAGCTCACAGGACGGCAATCAGCCCCAGCATTTT

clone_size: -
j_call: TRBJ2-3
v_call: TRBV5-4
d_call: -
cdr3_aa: CASRSGLRTSTDTQYF
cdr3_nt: TGTGCCAGCAGATCAGGACTAAGAACTTCCACAGATACGCAGTATTTT

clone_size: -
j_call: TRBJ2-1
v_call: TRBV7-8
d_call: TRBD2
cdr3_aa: CASSLELAGGTNEQFF
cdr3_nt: TGTGCCAGCAGCTTAGAACTAGCGGGAGGTACCAATGAGCAGTTCTTC

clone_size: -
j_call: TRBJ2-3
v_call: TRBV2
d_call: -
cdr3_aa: CASSAEGPDTQYF
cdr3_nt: TGTGCCAGCAGTGCGGAGGGCCCAGATACGCAGTATTTT

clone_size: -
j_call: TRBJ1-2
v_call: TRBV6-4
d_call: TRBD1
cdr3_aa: CASRDREEYTF
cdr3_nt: TGTGCCAGCAGGGACAGGGAGGAATACACCTTC

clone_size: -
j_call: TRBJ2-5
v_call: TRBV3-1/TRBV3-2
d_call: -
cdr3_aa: CASSQAETQYF
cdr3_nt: TGTGCCAGCAGCCAAGCCGAGACCCAGTACTTC

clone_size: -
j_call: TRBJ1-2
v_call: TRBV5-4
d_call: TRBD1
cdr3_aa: CASSTQQGGYGYTF
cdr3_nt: TGTGCCAGCAGCACACAACAGGGGGGGTATGGCTACACCTTC